These T cell receptor beta chains were read from a single sample in a study of blood T cell repertoires in COVID-19. Libraries were prepared by immunoSEQ multiplex PCR; TCRdb keeps only in-frame clonotypes and omits some of them. The table shows roughly 300,000 clones, with about nine tenths occurring only once. Sequences were obtained from PBMCs or T cells enriched from blood (not recorded which). These receptors were taken from a woman in her 40s with acute COVID-19. CDR3s include the opening cysteine and the closing phenylalanine or tryptophan. The D gene is left open where the match is weak. Only part of the rows carry a size: once, few, many, or a class if the clone is expanded.

v_call,j_call,d_call,clone_size,cdr3_nt,cdr3_aa
TRBV15,TRBJ2-3,TRBD2,-,TGTGCCACCAGCCCTCGGACTAGCGGGGTCACAGATACGCAGTATTTT,CATSPRTSGVTDTQYF
TRBV9,TRBJ2-1,TRBD2,-,TGTGCCAGCAGCGCAAGCGGGAGAGGGGTCGATGAGCAGTTCTTC,CASSASGRGVDEQFF
TRBV5-6,TRBJ1-2,TRBD1,-,TGTGCCAGCAGCCCGGGACAGGGGGGTAACTATGGCTACACCTTC,CASSPGQGGNYGYTF
TRBV29-1,TRBJ1-2,-,-,TGCAGCGTTACCCAAACAGGGATCTCTGGCTACACCTTC,CSVTQTGISGYTF
TRBV7-3,TRBJ1-1,-,-,TGTGCCAGCAGCTTAAACAGGGTCGGCACTGAAGCTTTCTTT,CASSLNRVGTEAFF
TRBV19,TRBJ1-5,TRBD1,-,TGTGCCAGTAGAACGACAGGGTATAGCAATCAGCCCCAGCATTTT,CASRTTGYSNQPQHF
TRBV7-2,TRBJ1-1,TRBD1,-,TGTGCCAGCAGCCCCCAGACAGGGATGAACACTGAAGCTTTCTTT,CASSPQTGMNTEAFF
TRBV7-7,TRBJ2-3,-,-,TGTGCCAGCAGCCGGAACCCAGGGGTTTCGGGCACAGATACGCAGTATTTT,CASSRNPGVSGTDTQYF
TRBV28,TRBJ1-2,-,once,TGTGCCAGCAGTTCCACAGCTCACATCCCCTATGGCTACACCTTC,CASSSTAHIPYGYTF
TRBV6-5,TRBJ1-2,TRBD1,-,TGTGCCAGCAGTTACTCGAAGGGGGCGCGGAACTATGGCTACACCTTC,CASSYSKGARNYGYTF
TRBV5-1,TRBJ1-3,TRBD1,-,TGCGCCAGCAGCTTGTCGACAGGGAGCTCTGGAAACACCATATATTTT,CASSLSTGSSGNTIYF
TRBV6-5,TRBJ1-2,TRBD1,-,TGTGCCAGCAGTTACTCGAAGGCAGGGGGCGACTATGGCTACACCTTC,CASSYSKAGGDYGYTF
TRBV7-2,TRBJ2-3,TRBD1,-,TGTGCCAGCAGCTTAGAGGGACAGGGTGCAGATACGCAGTATTTT,CASSLEGQGADTQYF
TRBV7-9,TRBJ1-3,-,-,TGTGCCAGCAGCCCTGAGCAGGGGCGCGGTGGAAACACCATATATTTT,CASSPEQGRGGNTIYF
TRBV5-1,TRBJ2-1,TRBD2,once,TGCGCCAGCAGCTTGGTTCCCCACCAGGCTAGCGGGAGGGACAATGAGCAGTTCTTC,CASSLVPHQASGRDNEQFF
TRBV3-1/TRBV3-2,TRBJ1-1,-,-,TGTGCCAGCAGCCAAGATCAAATGAACACTGAAGCTTTCTTT,CASSQDQMNTEAFF
TRBV30,TRBJ2-2,TRBD1,-,TGTGCCTGGAGTAACAGGGGGACCGGGGAGCTGTTTTTT,CAWSNRGTGELFF
TRBV7-9,TRBJ2-5,TRBD2,-,TGTGCCAGCAGTAACACGGGGGGTCCGGTGGAGACCCAGTACTTC,CASSNTGGPVETQYF
TRBV2,TRBJ2-1,-,-,TGTGCCAGCAGGGCGGAAGTGAGCTCCTACAATGAGCAGTTCTTC,CASRAEVSSYNEQFF
TRBV6-5,TRBJ1-6,-,-,TGTGCCAGCAGTTACTCCACCGGGGGGAATTCACCCCTCCACTTT,CASSYSTGGNSPLHF
TRBV7-3,TRBJ2-2,-,-,TGTGCCAGCAGCTTTAGCGGAAAGCACACCGGGGAGCTGTTTTTT,CASSFSGKHTGELFF
TRBV7-2,TRBJ1-1,-,-,TGTGCCAGCAGCTTAGGCCGGTGGAACACTGAAGCTTTCTTT,CASSLGRWNTEAFF
TRBV19,TRBJ1-2,TRBD1,-,TGTGCCAGTAGTATGGGTCAGACAGGGGGCTATGGCTACACCTTC,CASSMGQTGGYGYTF
TRBV27,TRBJ2-1,TRBD1,-,TGTGCCAGCAGTTTTTGGGACAGAAACAATGAGCAGTTCTTC,CASSFWDRNNEQFF
TRBV7-2,TRBJ1-3,-,-,TGTGCCAGCAGCTTAGTCGCAGTCTCTGGAAACACCATATATTTT,CASSLVAVSGNTIYF
TRBV19,TRBJ1-4,-,-,TGTGCCAGTAGTCCCCCCCCGGGGCGGGGGCGTCATGAAAAACTGTTTTTT,CASSPPPGRGRHEKLFF
TRBV2,TRBJ2-2,-,-,TGTGCCACCTGGGACTTTTCCACCGGGGAGCTGTTTTTT,CATWDFSTGELFF
TRBV27,TRBJ2-7,-,-,TGTGCCAGCAGTTTAGGCGGGGTCTCCTACGAGCAGTACTTC,CASSLGGVSYEQYF
TRBV30,TRBJ1-2,-,-,TGTGCCTGGAGTGTATTTACCGCGGACACCTATGGCTACACCTTC,CAWSVFTADTYGYTF
TRBV30,TRBJ1-1,TRBD1,-,TGTGCCTTGGGACAGGGTGCTCCTGAAGCTTTCTTT,CALGQGAPEAFF
TRBV19,TRBJ2-7,TRBD2,-,TGTGCCAGTAGTAGATACACCGGGACTACCTCTATTACCGAGCAGTACTTC,CASSRYTGTTSITEQYF
TRBV7-2,TRBJ2-7,TRBD2,few,TGTGCTACCGGTGTGGCGGGGGTATCGGGCGAGCAGTACTTC,CATGVAGVSGEQYF
TRBV18,TRBJ2-5,TRBD1,-,TGTGCCAGCTCACCACCCGGACAGGGGCTCTTCTCGGAGACCCAGTACTTC,CASSPPGQGLFSETQYF
TRBV20-1,TRBJ2-5,TRBD2,-,TGCAGTGCTAGTAGGGCAGGGCTAGCGGGAGCGGAGACCCAGTACTTC,CSASRAGLAGAETQYF
TRBV20-1,TRBJ2-7,TRBD2,-,TGCAGTGCTAGTCCAAGGACTAGCGGGATTAGATCCTACGAGCAGTACTTC,CSASPRTSGIRSYEQYF
TRBV18,TRBJ2-1,TRBD2,-,TGTGCCAGCTCACCGCGGACTAGCGGGAGTTATGAGCAGTTCTTC,CASSPRTSGSYEQFF
TRBV24-1,TRBJ2-1,-,once,TGTGCCACCAGTGATTTTGGCCTTCTCGGGGGCAATGAGCAGTTCTTC,CATSDFGLLGGNEQFF
TRBV11-3,TRBJ2-3,TRBD2,-,TGTGCCAGCAGCCCGAACGGACTAGCGGGAGGGCCGGGCACAGATACGCAGTATTTT,CASSPNGLAGGPGTDTQYF
TRBV4-3,TRBJ1-3,-,-,TGCGCCAGCAGCCAAGAATGGGGGTTGGGGGGTTCTGGAAACACCATATATTTT,CASSQEWGLGGSGNTIYF
TRBV29-1,TRBJ2-5,TRBD2,-,TGCAGCGTTGAAGATAGCGGGAGAGGGGGAGAGACCCAGTACTTC,CSVEDSGRGGETQYF
TRBV2,TRBJ2-2,-,-,TGTGCCAGCAGTGTTTACCGACTGAACACCGGGGAGCTGTTTTTT,CASSVYRLNTGELFF
TRBV13,TRBJ1-2,TRBD1,-,TGTGCCAGCAGCCTCCCCTCCGACAGGGTCTATGGCTACACCTTC,CASSLPSDRVYGYTF
TRBV19,TRBJ1-2,TRBD1,-,TGTGCCAGTAGTACCTCCGGGACAGGGGGCTATGGCTACACCTTC,CASSTSGTGGYGYTF
TRBV4-2,TRBJ2-2,-,-,TGTGCCAGCAGCCAAGACGTTCTTCGGGGAGCAGGCACCGGGGAGCTGTTTTTT,CASSQDVLRGAGTGELFF
TRBV18,TRBJ2-1,TRBD2,-,TGTGCCAGCTCCCATCTAGCGGGTAGGTGGAATGAGCAGTTCTTC,CASSHLAGRWNEQFF
TRBV5-1,TRBJ2-7,TRBD1,-,TGCGCCAGCAGTTGGGGACAGGGTGGCTCCTACGAGCAGTACTTC,CASSWGQGGSYEQYF
TRBV9,TRBJ2-1,TRBD1,-,TGTGCCAGCAGCGTGACTGGACAGGGGGCTAGGAATGAGCAGTTCTTC,CASSVTGQGARNEQFF
TRBV14,TRBJ2-7,TRBD2,-,TGTGCCAGCAGCCAAGACGGGGGAGCGGGGGCCCGATATGAGCAGTACTTC,CASSQDGGAGARYEQYF
TRBV6-5,TRBJ2-5,TRBD1,once,TGTGCCAGCAGTTCCTCCCCCGGGACAGACCAAGAGACCCAGTACTTC,CASSSSPGTDQETQYF
TRBV6-5,TRBJ1-4,-,-,TGTGCCAGCAGTTACGAGGTTTCCGGTGAAAAACTGTTTTTT,CASSYEVSGEKLFF
TRBV11-2,TRBJ1-1,-,-,TGTGCCAGCAGCTCAGGGGCCCGGGTTGGACCGAACACTGAAGCTTTCTTT,CASSSGARVGPNTEAFF
TRBV4-2,TRBJ2-7,TRBD1,-,TGTGCCAGCAGCCGAGACGGGGACAGTAGGGCACCCTACGAGCAGTACTTC,CASSRDGDSRAPYEQYF
TRBV19,TRBJ1-2,-,-,TGTGCCAGTAGTATTAATGTAGGGGGTGACTATGGCTACACCTTC,CASSINVGGDYGYTF